Described below is a single T cell receptor beta chain sequence and its context. The sample is drawn from a study of blood T cell repertoires in COVID-19. Overall study: Acute-phase and convalescent COVID-19 samples originated in the United States, Italy and Spain. PBMCs, B-cell-depleted T cells, or T cells provided the cDNA or gDNA that made up the material.

In the original workflow: Estimated nucleated cell counts came from reference gene primer amplification. The assay was immunoSEQ multiplex PCR, and TCRdb's table has in-frame clones only and misses some. That table furnishes V, J and clone size, whereas the DNA furnished D and trimming. Of under 300,000 clones listed, approximately 85% are singletons. V shed 6 bases, J shed 8 bases, and the junction held 10 bases outside the gene matches. CDR1 is SNHLY and CDR2 is FYNNEI in the germline V gene. The CDR3 consists of 15 residues. This TCR was sampled from a man at least 80 years old with acute or convalescent COVID-19. Source material: peripheral blood. The chain carries TRBV2 and TRBJ1-6; 7 bases map to TRBD1. CDR3 in DNA: TGTGCCAGCAGCCCCTCGACAGGGTTGGATTCACCCCTCCACTTT. Protein product: CASSPSTGLDSPLHF.